Listed below are T cell receptor beta chains from one sample, sequenced in a study of control samples from healthy donors and cancer patients. Here immunoSEQ multiplex PCR was the method, and the copy in TCRdb shows in-frame clones only, minus some. The data show 95,000 to 150,000 clones, with roughly 88% seen just once and less than 3.5% held by the top ten. Sequencing was done on a sample of blood. These receptors originate from a man in his forties in good health. Both conserved end residues are part of each CDR3. D genes are given only for firm matches. The size field is filled for only some rows; it gives once, few, many or a size class.

v_call: TRBV5-1
j_call: TRBJ1-5
cdr3_length: 14
d_call: TRBD1
clone_size: NA
cdr3_nt: TGCGCCAGCAGCTTAGGACAGGGGGGTCAGCCCCAGCATTTT
cdr3_aa: CASSLGQGGQPQHF

v_call: TRBV25-1
j_call: TRBJ2-1
cdr3_length: 17
d_call: TRBD2
clone_size: NA
cdr3_nt: TGTGCCAGCAGCGCGAAAAGCGGGGGGCAAAGAAACAATGAGCAGTTCTTC
cdr3_aa: CASSAKSGGQRNNEQFF

v_call: TRBV5-6
j_call: TRBJ1-2
cdr3_length: 14
d_call: NA
clone_size: NA
cdr3_nt: TGTGCCAGCAGCTTTCAAGGGAGGGGGTATGGCTACACCTTC
cdr3_aa: CASSFQGRGYGYTF

v_call: TRBV18
j_call: TRBJ2-5
cdr3_length: 14
d_call: NA
clone_size: NA
cdr3_nt: TGTGCCAGCTCACCACGGGAACTCCAAGAGACCCAGTACTTC
cdr3_aa: CASSPRELQETQYF

v_call: TRBV10-2
j_call: TRBJ1-5
cdr3_length: 16
d_call: NA
clone_size: NA
cdr3_nt: TGCGCCAGCAGTGAGGGGGGCGGACCGCCTAATCAGCCCCAGCATTTT
cdr3_aa: CASSEGGGPPNQPQHF

v_call: TRBV5-6
j_call: TRBJ1-2
cdr3_length: 13
d_call: NA
clone_size: NA
cdr3_nt: TGTGCCAGCACCCTCCGGGCAACTGGTGGCTACACCTTC
cdr3_aa: CASTLRATGGYTF

v_call: TRBV7-9
j_call: TRBJ2-7
cdr3_length: 14
d_call: TRBD2
clone_size: once
cdr3_nt: TGTGCCAGCAGCTCGGCGGGGGGCGGCGACGAGCAGTACTTC
cdr3_aa: CASSSAGGGDEQYF

v_call: TRBV7-9
j_call: TRBJ1-1
cdr3_length: 15
d_call: NA
clone_size: NA
cdr3_nt: TGTGCCAGCAGCCTGGGCCAGGGCATGAACACTGAAGCTTTCTTT
cdr3_aa: CASSLGQGMNTEAFF

v_call: TRBV11-2
j_call: TRBJ1-1
cdr3_length: 11
d_call: NA
clone_size: once
cdr3_nt: TGTGCCAGCAGCTTAGGGCACCAAGCTTTCTTT
cdr3_aa: CASSLGHQAFF

v_call: TRBV4-1
j_call: TRBJ2-5
cdr3_length: 14
d_call: NA
clone_size: NA
cdr3_nt: TGCGCCAGCAGCCAAGTAGGGAACGTAGAGACCCAGTACTTC
cdr3_aa: CASSQVGNVETQYF

v_call: TRBV3-1/TRBV3-2
j_call: TRBJ2-2
cdr3_length: 17
d_call: TRBD1
clone_size: NA
cdr3_nt: TGTGCCAGCAGCCAAGATCCGGCAGGGGGCAAAACCGGGGAGCTGTTTTTT
cdr3_aa: CASSQDPAGGKTGELFF

v_call: TRBV4-1
j_call: TRBJ2-2
cdr3_length: 14
d_call: NA
clone_size: NA
cdr3_nt: TGCGCCAGCAGCCATCCACTCAAGTCCGGGGAGCTGTTTTTT
cdr3_aa: CASSHPLKSGELFF

v_call: TRBV14
j_call: TRBJ2-2
cdr3_length: 14
d_call: TRBD2
clone_size: once
cdr3_nt: TGTGCCAGCAGACCAGCGGGGGGAACCGGGGAGCTGTTTTTT
cdr3_aa: CASRPAGGTGELFF

v_call: TRBV6-5
j_call: TRBJ1-2
cdr3_length: 13
d_call: TRBD1
clone_size: NA
cdr3_nt: TGTGCCAGCAGGACAGGGATTGCCTATGGCTACACCTTC
cdr3_aa: CASRTGIAYGYTF

v_call: TRBV2
j_call: TRBJ2-2
cdr3_length: 12
d_call: NA
clone_size: NA
cdr3_nt: TGTGCCAGCAGTGTCCAGCACGGGGAGCTGTTTTTT
cdr3_aa: CASSVQHGELFF

v_call: TRBV29-1
j_call: TRBJ1-3
cdr3_length: 12
d_call: NA
clone_size: NA
cdr3_nt: TGCAGCGTTGACGTGGCTGGAAACACCATATATTTT
cdr3_aa: CSVDVAGNTIYF

v_call: TRBV12-3/TRBV12-4
j_call: TRBJ2-1
cdr3_length: 13
d_call: TRBD1
clone_size: once
cdr3_nt: TGTGCCAGCAGTTTAGGACAGGGGGGTGAGCAGTTCTTC
cdr3_aa: CASSLGQGGEQFF

v_call: TRBV21-1
j_call: TRBJ1-1
cdr3_length: 16
d_call: NA
clone_size: NA
cdr3_nt: TGTGCCAGCAGCAAAGGGGGCCCCTGGGTGAACACTGAAGCTTTCTTT
cdr3_aa: CASSKGGPWVNTEAFF

v_call: TRBV6-6
j_call: TRBJ1-5
cdr3_length: 13
d_call: NA
clone_size: once
cdr3_nt: TGTGCCAGCAGTAACGCTCTGAATCAGCCCCAGCATTTT
cdr3_aa: CASSNALNQPQHF

v_call: TRBV12-3/TRBV12-4
j_call: TRBJ2-2
cdr3_length: 13
d_call: NA
clone_size: NA
cdr3_nt: TGTGCCAGCAGTTTGTGGAACACCGGGGAGCTGTTTTTT
cdr3_aa: CASSLWNTGELFF

v_call: TRBV5-1
j_call: TRBJ2-2
cdr3_length: 16
d_call: TRBD2
clone_size: NA
cdr3_nt: TGCGCCAGCAGCTTGGTTAGCGGGGTTAGCACCGGGGAGCTGTTTTTT
cdr3_aa: CASSLVSGVSTGELFF

v_call: TRBV6-5
j_call: TRBJ2-4
cdr3_length: 15
d_call: NA
clone_size: NA
cdr3_nt: TGTGCCAGCAGTACTCGAGGCGGAGCCAAAAACATTCAGTACTTC
cdr3_aa: CASSTRGGAKNIQYF

v_call: TRBV6-1
j_call: TRBJ1-5
cdr3_length: 16
d_call: NA
clone_size: NA
cdr3_nt: TGTGCCAGCAGTGAAGCTGTAGGGAGAGGCAATCAGCCCCAGCATTTT
cdr3_aa: CASSEAVGRGNQPQHF

v_call: TRBV9
j_call: TRBJ2-1
cdr3_length: 15
d_call: NA
clone_size: NA
cdr3_nt: TGTGCCAGCAGCGTAGAAGGAGGCAGGGGAGATGAGCAGTTCTTC
cdr3_aa: CASSVEGGRGDEQFF

v_call: TRBV18
j_call: TRBJ1-2
cdr3_length: 13
d_call: TRBD1
clone_size: NA
cdr3_nt: TGTGCCAGCTCACCGGACAGGGAATATGGCTACACCTTC
cdr3_aa: CASSPDREYGYTF

v_call: TRBV10-1
j_call: TRBJ1-1
cdr3_length: 15
d_call: TRBD1
clone_size: NA
cdr3_nt: TGCGCCAGCAGTGAGTCTGGGACAGGGGAGACTGAAGCTTTCTTT
cdr3_aa: CASSESGTGETEAFF

v_call: TRBV7-3
j_call: TRBJ1-2
cdr3_length: 14
d_call: NA
clone_size: NA
cdr3_nt: TGTGCCAGCAGCTTAAATCCGCATCTCTACGGCTACACCTTC
cdr3_aa: CASSLNPHLYGYTF

v_call: TRBV30
j_call: TRBJ1-2
cdr3_length: 14
d_call: TRBD1
clone_size: NA
cdr3_nt: TGTGCCTGGAGTACGACAGGGCTCGGCTATGGCTACACCTTC
cdr3_aa: CAWSTTGLGYGYTF

v_call: TRBV6-5
j_call: TRBJ2-3
cdr3_length: 15
d_call: NA
clone_size: NA
cdr3_nt: TGTGCCAGCAGTTACTCTGGCAGCTCCACAGATACGCAGTATTTT
cdr3_aa: CASSYSGSSTDTQYF

v_call: TRBV24-1
j_call: TRBJ2-1
cdr3_length: 16
d_call: NA
clone_size: NA
cdr3_nt: TGTGCCACCAGTGCTGCAAACCACAACTCCTACAATGAGCAGTTCTTC
cdr3_aa: CATSAANHNSYNEQFF

v_call: TRBV4-3
j_call: TRBJ1-1
cdr3_length: 16
d_call: NA
clone_size: NA
cdr3_nt: TGCGCCAGCAGAAAAGGACCGGACAGATTGAACACTGAAGCTTTCTTT
cdr3_aa: CASRKGPDRLNTEAFF

v_call: TRBV25-1
j_call: TRBJ1-4
cdr3_length: 14
d_call: NA
clone_size: NA
cdr3_nt: TGTGCCAGCAGTGAATGGGGGTCTGTTGAGGAACTGTTTTTT
cdr3_aa: CASSEWGSVEELFF

v_call: TRBV7-3
j_call: TRBJ1-1
cdr3_length: 13
d_call: NA
clone_size: NA
cdr3_nt: TGTGCCAGCAGCCGGACAGAGAACACTGAAGCTTTCTTT
cdr3_aa: CASSRTENTEAFF

v_call: TRBV2
j_call: TRBJ1-2
cdr3_length: 13
d_call: NA
clone_size: NA
cdr3_nt: TGTGCCAGCAGTACGACCCTTAACTATGGCTACACCTTC
cdr3_aa: CASSTTLNYGYTF

v_call: TRBV9
j_call: TRBJ1-1
cdr3_length: 14
d_call: NA
clone_size: NA
cdr3_nt: TGTGCCAGCAGCAAAGGGGGGATGAACACTGAAGCTTTCTTT
cdr3_aa: CASSKGGMNTEAFF

v_call: TRBV20-1
j_call: TRBJ2-3
cdr3_length: 13
d_call: NA
clone_size: few
cdr3_nt: TGCAGTGCTAGTGTCCGGGTCGGCGATACGCAGTATTTT
cdr3_aa: CSASVRVGDTQYF

v_call: TRBV5-1
j_call: TRBJ2-7
cdr3_length: 15
d_call: TRBD1
clone_size: NA
cdr3_nt: TGCGCCAGCAGCTCAGGACAGGGAATCATCTACGAGCAGTACTTC
cdr3_aa: CASSSGQGIIYEQYF

v_call: TRBV25-1
j_call: TRBJ1-2
cdr3_length: 15
d_call: NA
clone_size: NA
cdr3_nt: TGTGCCAGCAGTCAATCCGGGACACCCTCTGGGGGCTACACCTTC
cdr3_aa: CASSQSGTPSGGYTF

v_call: TRBV29-1
j_call: TRBJ2-7
cdr3_length: 11
d_call: NA
clone_size: NA
cdr3_nt: TGCAGCGTCAGCAGGAACTACGAGCAGTACTTC
cdr3_aa: CSVSRNYEQYF

v_call: TRBV5-1
j_call: TRBJ2-7
cdr3_length: 14
d_call: TRBD1
clone_size: NA
cdr3_nt: TGCGCCAGCAGCTTGGGACAGGGAATGGGGGAGCAGTACTTC
cdr3_aa: CASSLGQGMGEQYF

v_call: TRBV20-1
j_call: TRBJ2-3
cdr3_length: 15
d_call: NA
clone_size: NA
cdr3_nt: TGCAGTGCTAGTCCCTCTAGAGGGTTGGCAGATACGCAGTATTTT
cdr3_aa: CSASPSRGLADTQYF

v_call: TRBV15
j_call: TRBJ2-3
cdr3_length: 16
d_call: NA
clone_size: NA
cdr3_nt: TGTGCCACCAGCAGAGTGGGGGGCCGGGGCACAGATACGCAGTATTTT
cdr3_aa: CATSRVGGRGTDTQYF